The 17 T cell receptor beta chains listed next were all sequenced from one sample in a study of blood T cell repertoires in COVID-19. The protocol was immunoSEQ multiplex PCR, while the TCRdb copy is restricted to in-frame clones and leaves out a portion. The data show some 200,000 clones, approximately 86% seen once. The sequencing sample was made of peripheral blood. All receptors come from a man aged 65-85 years with acute or convalescent COVID-19.

The chain has TRBV7-9 and TRBJ1-2; 7 bases align to TRBD1. The trim removed 6 bases at V and 5 bases at J, leaving 9 bases unmatched. The germline V gene encodes CDR1 SEHNR and CDR2 FQNEAQ (reference sequence). This CDR3 has 14 amino acids. The CDR3 DNA reads TGTGCCAGCAGTTACCAGGGGGAAAGTTATGGCTACACCTTC. As protein: CASSYQGESYGYTF.

The rearrangement links TRBV7-9 to TRBJ2-2, with D tentatively TRBD1 (7 bases). CDR1 SEHNR and CDR2 FQNEAQ come from the germline V gene (reference sequence). CDR3 size: 15 residues. The V gene lost 5 bases and the J gene lost 6 bases, with 16 bases spanning the gap. The DNA for the CDR3 is TGTGCCAGCAGCCCGGAGGGGGCCGATGCCGGGGAGCTGTTTTTT. It yields the protein CASSPEGADAGELFF.

This chain connects TRBV24-1 to TRBJ2-1; D remains unclear. The ends were cut back, 5 bases at V and 16 bases at J, with 20 bases in the middle. The CDR3 spans 13 residues. CDR1 is KGHDR and CDR2 is SFDVKD in the germline V gene. The CDR3, as DNA: TGTGCCACCAGTGGTTCCTTTGGCCGGCGACTTTTCTTC. Residues: CATSGSFGRRLFF.

V and J are TRBV6-5 and TRBJ2-7; tentatively, D is TRBD1 (6 bases). The CDR3 extends over 11 amino acids. Per germline, CDR1 MNHEY and CDR2 SVGAGI. V was trimmed by 8 bases and J by 4 bases, leaving 9 bases between them. The CDR3 protein is CASGQLYEQYF. CDR3 DNA: TGTGCCAGCGGACAGCTTTACGAGCAGTACTTC.

This clone appeared a single time. The chain carries TRBV29-1 and TRBJ2-1; 8 bases map to TRBD1. V gave up 6 bases and J gave up 4 bases; unmatched junction bases: 11. Germline CDR1 reads SQVTM; CDR2 reads ANQGSEA. This CDR3 contains 15 residues. CDR3 bases: TGCAGCGTCAGGAACGACAGGGGACTTTACAATGAGCAGTTCTTC. It yields the protein CSVRNDRGLYNEQFF.

V usage is TRBV5-1 and J usage is TRBJ1-4; 9 bases are a match to TRBD1. V lost 4 bases and J lost 2; bases outside the gene matches: 6. The length of the CDR3 is 16 residues. Germline assignment: CDR1 SGHRS and CDR2 YFSETQ. The CDR3 region is CASSPGTGRTNEKLFF. The DNA for the CDR3 is TGCGCCAGCAGCCCTGGGACAGGGAGGACTAATGAAAAACTGTTTTTT.

This chain joins TRBV20-1 and TRBJ2-5; tentative D call: TRBD1 (5 bases). This CDR3 is built from 15 residues. Trimming removed 3 bases at V and 1 base at J, with 15 bases between. Per germline, CDR1 DFQATT and CDR2 SNEGSKA (reference sequence). This CDR3 is CSASYGGGAQETQYF. The CDR3 DNA is TGCAGTGCTAGTTACGGTGGTGGGGCCCAAGAGACCCAGTACTTC.

The chain combines TRBV28 with TRBJ1-1, with 10 nucleotides matching TRBD1. The CDR3 is 13 amino acids. Germline V lookup: CDR1 MDHEN, CDR2 SYDVKM. Unmatched junction bases numbered 1, after V lost 8 bases and J lost 1 base. The CDR3 region is CASRDRGNTEAFF. The CDR3 bases are TGTGCCAGCCGGGACAGGGGGAACACTGAAGCTTTCTTT.

This clone was seen only once. This sequence joins TRBV6-5 and TRBJ1-2; D is possibly TRBD1 (6 bases). V was trimmed by 6 bases and J by 4 bases, leaving 9 bases between them. Germline CDR1 MNHEY, CDR2 SVGAGI. The CDR3 is made up of 12 amino acids. The CDR3 DNA is TGTGCCAGCAGAACAGGGAGCTATGGCTACACCTTC. Translated: CASRTGSYGYTF.

The gene calls are TRBV7-9 and TRBJ1-1; 7 nucleotides match TRBD1. Germline V CDR1 and CDR2: SEHNR, FQNEAQ (reference sequence). The junction had 3 bases not matched to a gene; V was cut back by 4 bases and J by 1 base. There are 14 residues in the CDR3. Written as DNA, the CDR3 is TGTGCCAGCAGCTCCGGGACAGCGAACACTGAAGCTTTCTTT. Its protein is CASSSGTANTEAFF.

The chain carries TRBV11-2 and TRBJ2-4, with a possible D match to TRBD1 (6 bases). V was shortened by 5 bases and J by 11 bases, with 7 bases between the two germline ends. The CDR3 spans 10 residues. Looked up from germline, CDR1 is SGHAT and CDR2 is FQNNGV. This CDR3 is CASSRQVQYF. CDR3 bases: TGTGCCAGCAGCCGACAGGTTCAGTACTTC.

This chain uses TRBV6-5 with TRBJ2-7; 8 nucleotides agree with TRBD1. In germline, CDR1 is MNHEY, CDR2 SVGAGI. The CDR3 is 11 residues long. After removal of 7 bases from V and 12 bases from J, the junction contained 8 bases not matched to a gene. CDR3 region: CASTDRERRYF. CDR3 nucleotide sequence: TGTGCCAGCACGGACAGGGAGAGGAGGTACTTC.

J is TRBJ2-3 and V is TRBV7-8, with 7 bases fitting TRBD2. In germline, CDR1 is SGHVS, CDR2 FQNEAQ. The V and J ends lost 2 bases and 3 bases, in that order; junction bases with no gene match: 5. The CDR3 is 15 residues long. The CDR3 DNA reads as TGTGCCAGCAGCTTACTGGGAGGGAGAACAGATACGCAGTATTTT. Translated, it gives CASSLLGGRTDTQYF.

CDR3 in amino acids: CASSYAGTEQFF. DNA for the CDR3: TGTGCCAGCAGTTACGCGGGTACTGAGCAGTTCTTC. This chain uses TRBV6-6 with TRBJ2-1; tentatively, D is TRBD2 (5 bases). There are 12 residues in the CDR3. Trimming removed 2 bases at V and 9 bases at J, with 8 bases between. The germline CDR1 and CDR2 sequences are MNHNY and SVGAGI (reference sequence).

The chain joins TRBV5-1 to TRBJ1-1; no clear D. This CDR3 is built from 14 residues. V was trimmed by 0 bases and J by 1 base, leaving 7 bases between them. Germline CDR1 is SGHRS and CDR2 is YFSETQ. CDR3 in amino acids: CASSLGHTNTEAFF. The CDR3 DNA reads TGCGCCAGCAGCTTGGGCCACACGAACACTGAAGCTTTCTTT.

The rearrangement links TRBV29-1 to TRBJ1-1; no firm D call. V was shortened by 2 bases and J by 1 base, with 11 bases between the two germline ends. Looked up from germline, CDR1 is SQVTM and CDR2 is ANQGSEA. This CDR3 is built from 14 residues. The CDR3 bases are TGCAGCGTTGAATCCAGGCAATCGAACACTGAAGCTTTCTTT. Its translation is CSVESRQSNTEAFF.

This clone was observed once. The chain couples TRBV7-2 to TRBJ2-1; weak D call: TRBD1 (5 bases). Germline V gene data show CDR1 as SGHTA and CDR2 as FQGNSA. V lost 1 base and J lost 7, with 11 bases in between. This CDR3 has 14 amino acids. Here the CDR3 reads CASSLDLGRNEQFF. The CDR3 DNA is TGTGCCAGCAGCTTAGACCTGGGGCGAAATGAGCAGTTCTTC.